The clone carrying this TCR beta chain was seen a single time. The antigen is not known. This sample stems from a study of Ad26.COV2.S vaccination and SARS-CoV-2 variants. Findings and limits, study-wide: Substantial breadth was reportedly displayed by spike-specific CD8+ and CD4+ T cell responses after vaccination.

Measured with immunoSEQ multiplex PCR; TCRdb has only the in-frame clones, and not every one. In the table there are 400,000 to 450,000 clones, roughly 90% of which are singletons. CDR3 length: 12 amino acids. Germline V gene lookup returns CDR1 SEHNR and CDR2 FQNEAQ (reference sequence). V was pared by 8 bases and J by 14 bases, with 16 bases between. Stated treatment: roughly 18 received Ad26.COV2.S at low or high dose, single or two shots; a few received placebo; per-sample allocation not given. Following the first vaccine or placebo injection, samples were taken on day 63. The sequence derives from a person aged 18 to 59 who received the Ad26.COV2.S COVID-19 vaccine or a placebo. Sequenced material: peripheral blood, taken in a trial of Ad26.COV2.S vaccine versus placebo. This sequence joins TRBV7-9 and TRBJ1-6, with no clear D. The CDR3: CASGLWGGSLHF. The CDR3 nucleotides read TGTGCCAGCGGACTGTGGGGAGGATCCCTCCACTTT.